Listed here are 2 T cell receptor beta chains from one sample, sequenced in a study of post-analysis software for immune sequencing data. Study results and caveats: Patients used a few TRBV segments, including TRBV5-6, TRBV5-1 and TRBV20-1, more often than controls.

Incorporated into the TCR beta cDNA libraries were unique molecular identifiers, which served to reduce PCR and sequencing biases. MiXCR, run by TCRdb on the PCR reads, gives a single entry per CDR3 protein. Of about 540,000 distinct CDR3 sequences listed, around 36% were seen once; the top ten hold 4.5% to 7.5%. These receptors lack a known antigen. Sequencing was performed on blood. Receptors originate from a girl aged 2 to 17 with multiple sclerosis.

This chain uses TRBV7-2 with TRBJ2-5; TRBD2 matches at 10 bases. V gave up 5 bases and J gave up 11 bases; unmatched junction bases: 23. Germline lookup yields CDR1 SGHTA and CDR2 FQGNSA. CDR3 length: 18 residues. CDR3 sequence: CASSRRTFLSGGDNEQYF. CDR3 coding DNA: TGTGCCAGCAGCCGGCGAACCTTCCTGAGCGGGGGGGACAATGAGCAGTACTTC.

The chain recombines TRBV12-3 or TRBV12-4 with TRBJ2-1, with 12 bases matching TRBD2. This CDR3 is built from 15 residues. V trimming: 5 bases; J trimming: 8 bases; junction bases outside the gene matches: 7. The CDR3 sequence is CASSLALAGGYEQFF. Here the CDR3 DNA reads TGTGCCAGCAGTCTTGCCCTAGCGGGGGGGTATGAGCAGTTCTTC.